The rows below give T cell receptor beta chains drawn from one sample of a study of blood T cell repertoires in COVID-19. Libraries were prepared by immunoSEQ multiplex PCR; TCRdb keeps only in-frame clonotypes and omits some of them. The data contain 80,000 to 100,000 clones, roughly 95% of them singletons. The sample consisted of peripheral blood. The receptors were sampled from a human donor with active COVID-19. The donor label of this sample is uncertain. The CDR3 runs from the conserved cysteine through the conserved F or W. Fields, in order: clone size, V gene, CDR3 length, J gene, D gene, CDR3 protein, CDR3 DNA. A D gene is named only where the DNA matches it firmly. Some rows have no size entry. The others give once, few or many, or a class for an expanded clone.

clone_size: .
v_call: TRBV6-5
cdr3_length: 14
j_call: TRBJ2-7
d_call: TRBD2
cdr3_aa: CASSNLAVLYEQYF
cdr3_nt: TGTGCCAGCAGTAATCTAGCGGTGCTGTACGAGCAGTACTTC

clone_size: .
v_call: TRBV2
cdr3_length: 13
j_call: TRBJ2-7
d_call: .
cdr3_aa: CASMASEAYEQYF
cdr3_nt: TGTGCCAGCATGGCTAGCGAAGCCTACGAGCAGTACTTC

clone_size: .
v_call: TRBV7-2
cdr3_length: 15
j_call: TRBJ2-4
d_call: .
cdr3_aa: CASSFSEGSKNIQYF
cdr3_nt: TGTGCCAGCAGCTTTTCGGAGGGGTCCAAAAACATTCAGTACTTC

clone_size: .
v_call: TRBV25-1
cdr3_length: 15
j_call: TRBJ2-1
d_call: TRBD1
cdr3_aa: CASSEEGTGIGEQFF
cdr3_nt: TGTGCCAGCAGTGAAGAGGGGACAGGAATAGGGGAGCAGTTCTTC

clone_size: .
v_call: TRBV7-8
cdr3_length: 13
j_call: TRBJ2-5
d_call: TRBD1
cdr3_aa: CASSPGTGETQYF
cdr3_nt: TGTGCCAGCAGCCCCGGGACAGGAGAGACCCAGTACTTC

clone_size: .
v_call: TRBV5-6
cdr3_length: 17
j_call: TRBJ2-2
d_call: TRBD2
cdr3_aa: CASSSAAGLVNTGELFF
cdr3_nt: TGTGCCAGCAGCTCCGCCGCGGGACTAGTCAACACCGGGGAGCTGTTTTTT

clone_size: .
v_call: TRBV11-2
cdr3_length: 13
j_call: TRBJ2-5
d_call: .
cdr3_aa: CASSYPGQETQYF
cdr3_nt: TGTGCCAGCAGCTACCCGGGGCAAGAGACCCAGTACTTC

clone_size: .
v_call: TRBV19
cdr3_length: 17
j_call: TRBJ1-2
d_call: TRBD1
cdr3_aa: CASSIQGQGARTYGYTF
cdr3_nt: TGTGCCAGTAGTATTCAGGGACAGGGGGCTCGTACCTATGGCTACACCTTC

clone_size: .
v_call: TRBV6-6
cdr3_length: 16
j_call: TRBJ1-4
d_call: .
cdr3_aa: CASSYSPGWDNEKLFF
cdr3_nt: TGTGCCAGCAGTTACTCACCGGGGTGGGATAATGAAAAACTGTTTTTT

clone_size: .
v_call: TRBV2
cdr3_length: 15
j_call: TRBJ2-2
d_call: .
cdr3_aa: CASSADARNTGELFF
cdr3_nt: TGTGCCAGCAGCGCCGATGCGCGCAACACCGGGGAGCTGTTTTTT

clone_size: once
v_call: TRBV6-1
cdr3_length: 16
j_call: TRBJ1-2
d_call: .
cdr3_aa: CASSAGTGRANYGYTF
cdr3_nt: TGTGCCAGCAGTGCTGGAACAGGGAGGGCTAACTATGGCTACACCTTC

clone_size: once
v_call: TRBV19
cdr3_length: 14
j_call: TRBJ2-5
d_call: .
cdr3_aa: CASSTPGQLETQYF
cdr3_nt: TGTGCCAGTAGTACCCCCGGACAGTTGGAGACCCAGTACTTC

clone_size: .
v_call: TRBV5-1
cdr3_length: 15
j_call: TRBJ2-1
d_call: .
cdr3_aa: CASSLTLPTGNEQFF
cdr3_nt: TGCGCCAGCAGCTTGACACTTCCGACAGGCAATGAGCAGTTCTTC

clone_size: .
v_call: TRBV10-2
cdr3_length: 15
j_call: TRBJ1-2
d_call: TRBD1
cdr3_aa: CASSDLGTGGYGYTF
cdr3_nt: TGCGCCAGCAGTGATTTGGGGACAGGGGGCTATGGCTACACCTTC